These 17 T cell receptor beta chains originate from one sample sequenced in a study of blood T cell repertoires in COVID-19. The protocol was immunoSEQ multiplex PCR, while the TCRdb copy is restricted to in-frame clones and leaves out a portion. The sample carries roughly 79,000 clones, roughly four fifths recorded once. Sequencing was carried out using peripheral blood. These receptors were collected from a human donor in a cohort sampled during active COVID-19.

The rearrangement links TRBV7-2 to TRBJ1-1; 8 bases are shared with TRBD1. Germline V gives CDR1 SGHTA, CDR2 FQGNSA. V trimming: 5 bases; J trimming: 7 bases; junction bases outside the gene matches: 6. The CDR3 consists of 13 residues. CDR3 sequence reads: CASSQDRVVEAFF. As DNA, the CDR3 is TGTGCCAGCAGCCAGGACAGGGTGGTTGAAGCTTTCTTT.

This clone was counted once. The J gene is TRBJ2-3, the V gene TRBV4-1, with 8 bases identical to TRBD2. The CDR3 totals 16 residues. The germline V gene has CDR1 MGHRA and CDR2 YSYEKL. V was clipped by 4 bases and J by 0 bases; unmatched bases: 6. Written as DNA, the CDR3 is TGCGCCAGCAGCCCAGGGACTAGGGCTAGCACAGATACGCAGTATTTT. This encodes CASSPGTRASTDTQYF.

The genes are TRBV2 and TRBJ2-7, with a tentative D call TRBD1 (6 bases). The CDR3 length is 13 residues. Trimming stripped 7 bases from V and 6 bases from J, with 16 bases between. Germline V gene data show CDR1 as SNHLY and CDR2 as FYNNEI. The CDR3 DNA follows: TGTGCCAGCAACGACAGGCTAGAAGGCGAGCAGTACTTC. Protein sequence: CASNDRLEGEQYF.

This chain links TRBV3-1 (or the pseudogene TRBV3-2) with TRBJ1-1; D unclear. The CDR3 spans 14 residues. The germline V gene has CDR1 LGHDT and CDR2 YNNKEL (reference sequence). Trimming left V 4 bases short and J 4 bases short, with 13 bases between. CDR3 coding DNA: TGTGCCAGCAGCCCCGTAGCCCCGGGCACTGAAGCTTTCTTT. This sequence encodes CASSPVAPGTEAFF.

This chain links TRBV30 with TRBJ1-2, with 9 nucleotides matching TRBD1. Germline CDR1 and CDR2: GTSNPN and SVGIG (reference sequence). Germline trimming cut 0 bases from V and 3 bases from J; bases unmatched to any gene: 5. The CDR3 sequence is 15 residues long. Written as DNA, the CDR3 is TGTGCCTGGAGTGTCGGGGACAGGGAAGACTATGGCTACACCTTC. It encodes CAWSVGDREDYGYTF.

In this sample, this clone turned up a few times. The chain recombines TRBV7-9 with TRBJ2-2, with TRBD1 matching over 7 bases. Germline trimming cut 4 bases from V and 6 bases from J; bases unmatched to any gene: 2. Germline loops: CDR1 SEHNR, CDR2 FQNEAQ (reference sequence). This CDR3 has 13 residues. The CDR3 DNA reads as TGTGCCAGCAGCTACAGGGGTCCCGGGGAGCTGTTTTTT. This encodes CASSYRGPGELFF. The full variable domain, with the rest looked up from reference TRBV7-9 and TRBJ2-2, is DTGVSQNPRHKITKRGQNVTFRCDPISEHNRLYWYRQTLGQGPEFLTYFQNEAQLEKSRLLSDRFSAERPKGSFSTLEIQRTEQGDSAMYLCASSYRGPGELFFGEGSRLTVL.

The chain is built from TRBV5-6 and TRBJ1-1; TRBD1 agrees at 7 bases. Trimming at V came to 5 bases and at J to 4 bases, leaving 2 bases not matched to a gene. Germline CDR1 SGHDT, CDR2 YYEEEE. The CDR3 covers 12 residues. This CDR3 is CASRRDSTEAFF. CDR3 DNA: TGTGCCAGCAGGCGGGACAGCACTGAAGCTTTCTTT.

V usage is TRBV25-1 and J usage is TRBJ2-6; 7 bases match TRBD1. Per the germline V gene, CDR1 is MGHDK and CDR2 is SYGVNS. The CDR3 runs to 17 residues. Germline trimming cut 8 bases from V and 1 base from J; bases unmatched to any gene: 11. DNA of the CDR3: TGTGCCAGCCGCCCGGGACAGAAACCTTCTGGGGCCAACGTCCTGACTTTC. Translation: CASRPGQKPSGANVLTF.

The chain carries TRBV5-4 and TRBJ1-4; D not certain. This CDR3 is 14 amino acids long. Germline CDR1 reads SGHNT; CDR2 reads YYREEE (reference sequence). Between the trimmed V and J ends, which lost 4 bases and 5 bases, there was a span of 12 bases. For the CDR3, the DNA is TGTGCCAGCAGCGGACGGGGAGAAAATGAAAAACTGTTTTTT. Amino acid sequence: CASSGRGENEKLFF.

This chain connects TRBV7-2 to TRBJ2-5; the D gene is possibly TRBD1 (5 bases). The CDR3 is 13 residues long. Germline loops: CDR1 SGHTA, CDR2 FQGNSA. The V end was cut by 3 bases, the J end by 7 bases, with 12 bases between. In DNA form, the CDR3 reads TGTGCCAGCAGCTTCAGGGATTGGGGGACCCAGTACTTC. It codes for CASSFRDWGTQYF. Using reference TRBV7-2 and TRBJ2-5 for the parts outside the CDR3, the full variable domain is GAGVSQSPSNKVTEKGKDVELRCDPISGHTALYWYRQSLGQGLEFLIYFQGNSAPDKSGLPSDRFSAERTGGSVSTLTIQRTQQEDSAVYLCASSFRDWGTQYFGPGTRLLVL.

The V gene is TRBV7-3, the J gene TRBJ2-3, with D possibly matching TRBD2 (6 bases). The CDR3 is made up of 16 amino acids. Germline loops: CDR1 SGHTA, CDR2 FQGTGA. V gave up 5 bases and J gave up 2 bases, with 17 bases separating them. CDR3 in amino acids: CASSPRRSGFTDTQYF. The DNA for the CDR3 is TGTGCCAGCAGCCCACGTCGTAGCGGCTTCACAGATACGCAGTATTTT.

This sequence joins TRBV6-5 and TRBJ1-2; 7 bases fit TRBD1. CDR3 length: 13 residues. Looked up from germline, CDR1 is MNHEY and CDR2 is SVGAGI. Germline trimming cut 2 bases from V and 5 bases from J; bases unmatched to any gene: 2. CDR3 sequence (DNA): TGTGCCAGCAGTTACGCGACAGGGTATGGCTACACCTTC. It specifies CASSYATGYGYTF.

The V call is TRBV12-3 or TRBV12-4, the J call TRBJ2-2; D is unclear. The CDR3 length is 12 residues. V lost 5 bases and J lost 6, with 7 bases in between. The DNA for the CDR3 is TGTGCCAGCAGTCAGATTCCCGGGGAGCTGTTTTTT. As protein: CASSQIPGELFF.

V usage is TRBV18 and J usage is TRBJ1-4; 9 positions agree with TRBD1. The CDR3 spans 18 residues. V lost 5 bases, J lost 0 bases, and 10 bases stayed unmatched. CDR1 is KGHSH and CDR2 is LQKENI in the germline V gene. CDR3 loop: CASSYLPGQGTTNEKLFF. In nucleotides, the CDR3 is TGTGCCAGCTCATACTTGCCGGGACAGGGTACAACTAATGAAAAACTGTTTTTT. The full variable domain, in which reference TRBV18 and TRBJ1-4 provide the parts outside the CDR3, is NAGVMQNPRHLVRRRGQEARLRCSPMKGHSHVYWYRQLPEEGLKFMVYLQKENIIDESGMPKERFSAEFPKEGPSILRIQQVVRGDSAAYFCASSYLPGQGTTNEKLFFGSGTQLSVL.

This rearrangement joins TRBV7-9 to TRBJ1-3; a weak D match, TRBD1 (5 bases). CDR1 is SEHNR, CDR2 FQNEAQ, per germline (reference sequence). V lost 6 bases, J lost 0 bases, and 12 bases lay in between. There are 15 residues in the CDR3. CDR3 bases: TGTGCCAGCAGGTCGGGACTGACCTCTGGAAACACCATATATTTT. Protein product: CASRSGLTSGNTIYF.

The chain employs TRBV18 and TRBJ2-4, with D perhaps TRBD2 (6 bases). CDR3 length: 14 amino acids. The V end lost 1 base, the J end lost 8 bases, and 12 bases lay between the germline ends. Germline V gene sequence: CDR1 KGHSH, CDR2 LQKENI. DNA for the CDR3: TGTGCCAGCTCACCACGCGGGGCGAGGGACATTCAGTACTTC. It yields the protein CASSPRGARDIQYF.

Written as DNA, the CDR3 is TGTGCCAGCAGTGCCATGGACAGGGGGCGGGATGGCTACACCTTC. Translating gives CASSAMDRGRDGYTF. The chain links TRBV27 to TRBJ1-2, with 11 bases lining up with TRBD1. V lost 5 bases, J lost 6 bases, and 8 bases stayed unmatched. CDR3 length: 15 residues. Germline V gene data show CDR1 as MNHEY and CDR2 as SMNVEV (reference sequence).